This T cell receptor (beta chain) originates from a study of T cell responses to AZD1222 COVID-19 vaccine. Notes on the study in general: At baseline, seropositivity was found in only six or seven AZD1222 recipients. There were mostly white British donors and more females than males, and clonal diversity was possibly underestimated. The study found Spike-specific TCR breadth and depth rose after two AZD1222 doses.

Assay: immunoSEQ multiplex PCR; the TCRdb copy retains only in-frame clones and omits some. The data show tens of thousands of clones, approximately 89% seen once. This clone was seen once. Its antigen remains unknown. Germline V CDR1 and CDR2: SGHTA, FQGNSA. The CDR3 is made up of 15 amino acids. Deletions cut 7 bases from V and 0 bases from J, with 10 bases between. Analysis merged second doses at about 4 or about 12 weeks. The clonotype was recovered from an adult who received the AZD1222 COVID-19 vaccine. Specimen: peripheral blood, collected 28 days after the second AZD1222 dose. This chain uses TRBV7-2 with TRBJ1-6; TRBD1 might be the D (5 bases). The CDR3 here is CASTHRSSYNSPLHF. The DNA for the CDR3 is TGTGCCAGCACCCACAGGAGCTCCTATAATTCACCCCTCCACTTT.